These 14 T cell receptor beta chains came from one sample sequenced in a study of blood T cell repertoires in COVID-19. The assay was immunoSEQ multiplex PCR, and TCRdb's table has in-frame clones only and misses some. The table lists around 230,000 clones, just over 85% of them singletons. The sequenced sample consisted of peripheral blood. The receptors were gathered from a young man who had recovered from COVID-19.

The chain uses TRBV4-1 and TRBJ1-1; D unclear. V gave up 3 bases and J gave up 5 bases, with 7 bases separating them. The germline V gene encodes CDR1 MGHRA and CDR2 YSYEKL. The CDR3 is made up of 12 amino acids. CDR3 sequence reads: CASSQRQTEAFF. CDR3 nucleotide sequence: TGCGCCAGCAGCCAGCGGCAGACTGAAGCTTTCTTT.

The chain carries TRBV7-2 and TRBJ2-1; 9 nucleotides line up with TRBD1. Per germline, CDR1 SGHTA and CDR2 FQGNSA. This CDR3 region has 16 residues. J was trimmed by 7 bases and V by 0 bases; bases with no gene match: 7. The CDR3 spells CASSLAPGTGWNEQFF. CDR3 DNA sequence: TGTGCCAGCAGCTTAGCCCCCGGGACAGGGTGGAATGAGCAGTTCTTC.

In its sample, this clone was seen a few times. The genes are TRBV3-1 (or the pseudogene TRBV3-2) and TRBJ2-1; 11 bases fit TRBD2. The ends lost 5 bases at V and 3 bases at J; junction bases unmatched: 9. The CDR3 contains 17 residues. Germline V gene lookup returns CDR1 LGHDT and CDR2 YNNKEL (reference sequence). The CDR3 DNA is TGTGCCAGCAGCTCCCTGCTTGGGACTAGCGGCTACAATGAGCAGTTCTTC. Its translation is CASSSLLGTSGYNEQFF.

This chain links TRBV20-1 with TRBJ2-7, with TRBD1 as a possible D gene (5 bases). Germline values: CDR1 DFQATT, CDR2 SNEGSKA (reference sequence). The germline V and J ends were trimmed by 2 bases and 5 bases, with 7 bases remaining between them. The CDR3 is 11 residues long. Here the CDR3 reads CSARKGNEQYF. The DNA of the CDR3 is TGCAGTGCTAGAAAGGGGAACGAGCAGTACTTC.

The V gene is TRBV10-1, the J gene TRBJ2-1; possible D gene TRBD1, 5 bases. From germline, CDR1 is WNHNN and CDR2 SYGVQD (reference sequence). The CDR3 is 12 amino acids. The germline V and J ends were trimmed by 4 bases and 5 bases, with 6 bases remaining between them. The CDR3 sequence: CASSVGHNEQFF. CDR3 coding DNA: TGCGCCAGCAGTGTGGGGCACAATGAGCAGTTCTTC.

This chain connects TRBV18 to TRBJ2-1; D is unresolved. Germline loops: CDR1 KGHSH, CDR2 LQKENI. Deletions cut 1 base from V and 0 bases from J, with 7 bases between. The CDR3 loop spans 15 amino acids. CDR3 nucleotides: TGTGCCAGCTCACCACAGGAGAGCTCCTACAATGAGCAGTTCTTC. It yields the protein CASSPQESSYNEQFF. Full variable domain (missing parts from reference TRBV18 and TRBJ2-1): NAGVMQNPRHLVRRRGQEARLRCSPMKGHSHVYWYRQLPEEGLKFMVYLQKENIIDESGMPKERFSAEFPKEGPSILRIQQVVRGDSAAYFCASSPQESSYNEQFFGPGTRLTVL.

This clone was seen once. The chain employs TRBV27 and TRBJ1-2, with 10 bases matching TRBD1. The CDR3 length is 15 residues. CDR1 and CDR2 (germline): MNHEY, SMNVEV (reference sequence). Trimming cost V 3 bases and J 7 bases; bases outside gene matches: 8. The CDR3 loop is CASSLGMGTGVGYTF. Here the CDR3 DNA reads TGTGCCAGCAGTTTGGGCATGGGGACAGGGGTTGGCTACACCTTC.

In DNA form, the CDR3 reads TGTGCCAGTAGTATATTTTTTCGGGTTTTCTCTCCTGGCTACACCTTC. Amino acids: CASSIFFRVFSPGYTF. The V call is TRBV19, the J call TRBJ1-2; D is uncertain. CDR3 length equals 16 residues. Germline V gene data show CDR1 as LNHDA and CDR2 as SQIVND (reference sequence). Trimming left V 2 bases short and J 7 bases short, with 20 bases between.

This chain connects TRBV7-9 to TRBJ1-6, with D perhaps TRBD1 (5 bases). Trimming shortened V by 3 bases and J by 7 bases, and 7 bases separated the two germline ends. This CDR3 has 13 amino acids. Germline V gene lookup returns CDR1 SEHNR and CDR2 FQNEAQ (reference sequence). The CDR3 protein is CASSFSGNSPLHF. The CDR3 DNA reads TGTGCCAGCAGCTTCTCAGGGAATTCACCCCTCCACTTT.

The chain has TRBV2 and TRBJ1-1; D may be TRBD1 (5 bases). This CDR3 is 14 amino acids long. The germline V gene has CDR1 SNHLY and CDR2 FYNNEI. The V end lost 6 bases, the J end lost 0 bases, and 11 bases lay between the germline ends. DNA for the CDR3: TGTGCCAGCAGCCAGGGACTCTTGAACACTGAAGCTTTCTTT. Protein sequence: CASSQGLLNTEAFF.

The CDR3 loop is CASSTIQFYEQYF. The CDR3 nucleotides are TGTGCCAGCTCAACCATACAGTTCTACGAGCAGTACTTC. The V and J genes are TRBV18 and TRBJ2-7; D is uncertain. V lost 5 bases and J 3 bases, leaving 11 bases between the germline ends. Germline V CDR1 and CDR2: KGHSH, LQKENI. There are 13 residues in the CDR3.

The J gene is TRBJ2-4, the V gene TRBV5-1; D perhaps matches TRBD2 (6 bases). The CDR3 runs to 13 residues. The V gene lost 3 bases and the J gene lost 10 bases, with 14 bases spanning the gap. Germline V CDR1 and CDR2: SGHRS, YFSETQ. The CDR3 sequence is CASSSGGGGIQYF. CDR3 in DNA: TGCGCCAGCAGCTCCGGGGGAGGAGGGATTCAGTACTTC.

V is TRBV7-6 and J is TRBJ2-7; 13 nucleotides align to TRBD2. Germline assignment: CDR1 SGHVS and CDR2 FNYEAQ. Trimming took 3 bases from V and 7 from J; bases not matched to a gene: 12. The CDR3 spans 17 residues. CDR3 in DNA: TGTGCCAGCAGCTTTCCACGTACTAGCGGGGGGGCAGGAGAGCAGTACTTC. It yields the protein CASSFPRTSGGAGEQYF.

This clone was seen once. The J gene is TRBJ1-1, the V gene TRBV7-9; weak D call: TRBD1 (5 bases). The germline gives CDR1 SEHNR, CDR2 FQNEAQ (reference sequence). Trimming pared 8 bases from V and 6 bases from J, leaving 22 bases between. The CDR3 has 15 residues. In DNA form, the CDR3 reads TGTGCCAGCCTGGTGTTTCTGGGGAGGGGCGCTGAAGCTTTCTTT. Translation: CASLVFLGRGAEAFF.